This T cell receptor (beta chain) appears in the sequencing data of a study of cytomegalovirus exposure and HLA in healthy donors. Study context: Membership in the Caucasian-associated ancestry cluster was found for about four fifths of 300 to 500 genotyped donors. Study-level findings and limits: CMV antigen specificity of a few CMV-associated chains was confirmed in vitro. Later on, analysis showed that most CMV-associated TCR beta chains appeared to be HLA-restricted.

In the case of this clone: Its specificity is unknown.

CDR1 and CDR2 (germline): MGHDK, SYGVNS. Losses at the gene ends were 7 bases for V and 7 bases for J; bases not matched to a gene: 12. The CDR3 extends over 14 amino acids. The study ran its PCR with 60 Vbeta and 13 Jbeta primers. Assay used: immunoSEQ multiplex PCR; TCRdb lists only in-frame clones, some missing. The sample includes 180,000 or so clones, approximately 72% of them seen just once. This chain connects TRBV25-1 to TRBJ2-5, with 7 nucleotides matching TRBD2. Sequences were obtained from PBMCs. This clonotype was sampled from a human donor in good health. The CDR3 region is CASKRPGGGRTQYF. The CDR3 region has the DNA TGTGCCAGCAAGAGGCCTGGGGGAGGGCGGACCCAGTACTTC. Variable domain in full (rest from reference TRBV25-1 and TRBJ2-5): EADIYQTPRYLVIGTGKKITLECSQTMGHDKMYWYQQDPGMELHLIHYSYGVNSTEKGDLSSESTVSRIRTEHFPLTLESARPSHTSQYLCASKRPGGGRTQYFGPGTRLLVL.